The text below deals with one T cell receptor (beta chain). This clone has ten or more counts. Its recognized antigen is unknown. No qualities accompany the bases; no much larger clone lies one base away. These data come from a study of T cell responses to AZD1222 COVID-19 vaccine (dated by TCRdb to about 2021). Study-level background: AZD1222 recipients with second doses at about 4 weeks or about 12 weeks were pooled, because spike-specific TCR depth and breadth did not differ between schedules. TCR sequencing was performed for 230 to 250 trial participants, of whom about 210 were given two doses of AZD1222 and around 25 were given two doses of MenACWY control vaccine. Trial participants were enrolled by age into subgroups of 18-55, 56-69 and 70-plus years, and roughly 150, 30 and 60 TCR-sequenced participants, respectively, were included in these subgroups.

What the time point label conveys for this sample: baseline before first vaccination. Samples from vaccinated people were obtained from the UK trials COV001 and COV002, which included a single-blind randomized controlled phase 2/3 trial of AZD1222 (ChAdOx1 nCoV-19) in healthy adults. Trial participant PBMC samples were collected at day 0 and day 28 after the second dose for TCRbeta chain sequencing. The CDR3 regions of human TCRbeta chains were analyzed by immunosequencing. Turning to the authors' computational methods: Repertoire TCRs were matched against a reference library of SARS-CoV-2-specific TCRs generated with the MIRA antigen-specificity platform. Breadth was defined as the fraction of unique TCRs that were SARS-CoV-2-associated. Depth was defined as the fraction of total T cells that were SARS-CoV-2-associated. Using the MIRA data, each spike-specific TCR was mapped to the spike region that the TCR reacts to and placed in a CD4 or CD8 class. Log10-transformed breadth and depth values were compared by one-way ANOVA with Sidak's multiple comparisons tests. Imported from immuneACCESS, the table was reduced by TCRdb to in-frame sequences with V and J called. These copies leave out some clones; in studies compared against another copy, an unresolved V gene accounts for under half, and the cause of the remainder is not known. The D gene and trimming were derived from the DNA, and the V and J assignments and clone size from that table. The sample table contains roughly 130,000 clones; only one count was recorded for roughly 85% of them. 7.5% to 8% of the sample is held by the ten biggest clonotypes.

General findings and caveats noted by the study authors: Participants were mostly white British and included more females than males, and it was suggested by the authors that clonal diversity may have been underestimated. The 56-69-year group was small, and its depth increase did not reach significance, likely because of low power. After two AZD1222 doses, spike-specific TCR breadth and depth were significantly higher than at day 0 and than in MenACWY recipients. The whole spike protein was spanned by vaccine-associated CD4 TCRs, and dominant responses were seen in regions 160-218 and 743-854. Reportedly, almost half of the unique spike-specific TCRs recognized epitopes lying outside the regions that are mutated in the B.1.351 and B.1.1.7 variants. Only five to seven AZD1222 recipients were SARS-CoV-2 seropositive at baseline, limiting conclusions about previously exposed vaccinees. Because no day 14 peak-response samples were available, the repertoires could be characterized only after the peak T cell response.

The sample in question was peripheral blood, obtained on day 0 of AZD1222 vaccination. The clonotype comes from an adult in good health.

Read as DNA, the sequence is TGCGCCAGCAGCCAAGAGGCTGGGCCCCAGCATTTT. Its protein product is CASSQEAGPQHF. This sequence uses TRBV4-1 and TRBJ1-5; a confident D gene designation cannot be given. Counted from cysteine to phenylalanine, this CDR3 has 12 amino acids. CDR3 DNA is the only sequence kept; it has 36 bases, read in frame from the first base. From a lookup of the germline V gene, CDR1 and CDR2 are MGHRA and YSYEKL. V drops 0 bases and J drops 9 bases, leaving 6 bases in between.